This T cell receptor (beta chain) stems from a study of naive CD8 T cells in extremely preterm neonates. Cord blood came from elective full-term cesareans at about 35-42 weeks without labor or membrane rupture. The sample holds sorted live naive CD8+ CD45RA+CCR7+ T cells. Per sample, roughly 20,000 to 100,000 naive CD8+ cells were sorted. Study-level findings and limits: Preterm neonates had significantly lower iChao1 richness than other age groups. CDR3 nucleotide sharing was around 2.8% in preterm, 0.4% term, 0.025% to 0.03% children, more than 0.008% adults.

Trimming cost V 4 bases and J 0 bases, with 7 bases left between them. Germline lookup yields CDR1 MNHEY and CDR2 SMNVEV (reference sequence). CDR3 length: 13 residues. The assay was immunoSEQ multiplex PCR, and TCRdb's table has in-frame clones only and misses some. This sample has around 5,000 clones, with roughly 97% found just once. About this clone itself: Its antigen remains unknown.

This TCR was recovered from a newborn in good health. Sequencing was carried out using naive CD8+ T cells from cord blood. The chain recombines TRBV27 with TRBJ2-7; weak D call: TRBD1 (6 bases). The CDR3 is CASSWDNSYEQYF. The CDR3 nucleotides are TGTGCCAGCAGTTGGGACAACTCCTACGAGCAGTACTTC.